This T cell receptor beta chain was documented in a study of cytomegalovirus exposure and HLA in healthy donors (TCRdb year 2017). As for the study more broadly: According to an earlier analysis of 450 to 650 of the donors, 200 million or so T cells yielded 117 million unique TCR beta sequences and approximately 300 Gb of sequence data. Typing coverage varied by locus: roughly 629-640 donors for A, B, C, DRB1 and DQB1; 500 to 550 for DQA1; more than 600 for DPA1; roughly 470 for DPB1. Donor age, sex, ethnicity and CMV serostatus were compiled alongside the repertoire data. The study profiled the T cell repertoires of under 700 subjects by immunosequencing and related them to cytomegalovirus serostatus. Of the 300 to 500 genotyped donors, 80% to 90% were placed in the genetic ancestry cluster associated with self-reported Caucasian donors. An earlier analysis of several hundred of the donors applied high-throughput TCR beta sequencing to assess whether each TCR beta V gene segment acted as functional or pseudogenic. An early release that covered fewer than 800 HLA-typed donors contained around 300 gigabases of sequencing data and tens of millions of unique TCR sequences. The study aimed to test whether signatures of past pathogen exposure could be identified by cataloging public T cell receptors. The later analysis used no new phenotypic data to find candidate immune exposures, relying instead on TCR beta sequences and their occurrence across donors. Among about 410 genotyped donors of the cohort, an average of approximately 220,000 unique TCR beta nucleotide sequences was sequenced per donor, of which roughly 17% were non-productive. All discovery cohort repertoires had been generated on a single sequencing platform. In a later analysis, previously published TCR beta repertoires from 500 to 750 donors were re-analyzed and high-resolution HLA genotyping was added so that TCR occurrence patterns could be studied. High-throughput TCR immunosequencing, statistical association of individual TCRs with disease status, and machine learning were combined to predict cytomegalovirus infection status. Both class I and class II loci were covered by HLA typing, at four-digit resolution. Genome-wide SNP genotypes for about 65% of the roughly 670 donors were used in a later genetic analysis, which treated that subset as a discovery cohort. Along with the roughly 610-subject first cohort, a separate validation cohort of some 130 different subjects was used. Several DR-DQ haplotypes were handled as single units for association and clustering because linkage in the cohort was strong.

General study outcomes and caveats: The study gave a list of some 150 TCR beta chains associated with cytomegalovirus. Across donors, most TCR sequences were observed very rarely, whereas some public TCRs were present in many individuals. Specific HLA alleles were associated with some 15,000 TCR beta sequences at a false discovery rate of 0.05 in a later analysis. In a later genetic analysis, fewer N-insertions in productive TCRs were reported among donors in an Asian-associated ancestry cluster than the roughly 670-donor mean. V-gene and J-gene trimming of TCR beta chains was associated with a missense DCLRE1C variant in a later genetic analysis, and the association was replicated in an independent cohort. A further reported finding was that TCR beta sequences accurately predicted the HLA-A and HLA-B alleles for most subjects in the first cohort. In a later analysis, HLA-associated TCR beta chains showed more clonal expansion and lower generation probabilities than non-associated chains that were equally common. A later analysis found that TCR association rates varied across HLA loci, with DRB1 alleles showing the most associated TCRs and HLA-C alleles the fewest. The sequencing pipeline was judged likely to have produced a cluster of highly shared sequence variants as a technical artifact. In an earlier analysis of about 600 of the donors, most TCR beta V segments appeared in productive rearrangements about 87% or about 30% of the time, broadly matching IMGT annotations. Cytomegalovirus status was reported to be diagnosed by the classifier with high specificity and sensitivity in both the original and validation cohorts. HLA typing was unavailable for some donors at each locus, so association tests used only the typed subset. This cohort had only TCR beta chains sequenced, and the lack of alpha or paired-chain data limited which features could be detected. For the cohort, immune exposure information was limited to CMV serostatus. A later analysis reported that several top co-occurrence clusters appeared linked to parvovirus B19, influenza, CMV and Epstein-Barr virus. Correlated functional status among segregating V segments might be attributable to linkage disequilibrium, but an unknown experimental factor could not be ruled out. A few of the identified cytomegalovirus-associated TCR beta chains were confirmed in vitro to be specific for cytomegalovirus antigens. Fewer than 20 rarely observed V segments, including chromosome 9 orphons, were excluded from the earlier analysis of about 500 of the donors because counts were too low. The authors suggested that the approach could potentially be generalized to other disease states and immunological phenotypes. In a later analysis, most CMV-associated TCR beta chains were found to appear HLA-restricted, with HLA associations seemingly driven largely by CMV exposure. Roughly uniform sequencing depth across donors was assumed in presence/absence analyses, although this assumption may not hold. Some IMGT-functional V segments, including TRBV6-2 and TRBV6-3, could not be told apart with the 87-base-pair reads, so those segments were excluded. Strong co-occurrence of HLA alleles, especially DR and DQ, made assigning TCR associations to individual alleles difficult.

About this clone: What antigen it recognizes has not been identified. Base qualities are missing; no much larger clone stands one base away.

Receptors were amplified or captured by the immunoSEQ multiplex PCR assay. A mixture of 60 forward primers for TCR Vbeta segments and 13 reverse primers for TCR Jbeta segments was used in the multiplex PCR. The CDR3 region of rearranged TCR beta genes was amplified from genomic DNA with a multiplex PCR assay. The Illumina HiSeq System was used to sequence the amplified TCR beta libraries as 87-base-pair reads. The original pipeline was this. A later analysis counted about 80 million unique TCR beta chains across the 600 to 850 repertoires, and approximately 11 million of these chains were shared by at least two donors. A nearest-neighbor algorithm error-corrected the raw reads and collapsed the reads into unique sequences, merging closely related sequences to remove PCR and sequencing errors. Alignment of CDR3 sequences to IMGT reference sequences was used to assign V, D and J gene segments. Each retained sequence needed at least a six-nucleotide match to both a V gene segment and a J gene segment. A rearrangement was called productive if the CDR3 had no stop codons and remained in frame with V and J, and every other rearrangement was called non-productive. Following IMGT convention, CDR3 was defined as the stretch from the second conserved V-encoded cysteine up to the conserved J-encoded phenylalanine. The earlier analysis of 500 to 600 of the donors excluded sequences that lacked an unambiguous match to a single V gene segment. In an earlier analysis of 587 of the donors, V segments were called functional above 56.7% productive rearrangements and were called segregating when the between-donor standard deviation exceeded 5%. A statistical classification framework was developed to diagnose cytomegalovirus status using the catalog of TCR beta chain sequences. In a later analysis, V and J genes were assigned by comparing TCR nucleotide sequences against IMGT/GENE-DB human TR gene sequences. A later analysis assigned CDR3 sequences and most-parsimonious VDJ recombination scenarios with the TCRdist pipeline. In a later analysis, each TCR beta chain was defined by its CDR3 amino acid sequence together with its V-gene family, and reads without a unique V-gene family were excluded. To address suspected cross-contamination and a sequencing artifact, a later analysis removed a few hundred highly shared, low-generation-probability nucleotide sequences. For each public chain, a later analysis derived a clonal expansion index from normalized ranks of inferred template counts within each repertoire. In a later analysis, generation probabilities were computed using a VDJ recombination model fitted to out-of-frame rearrangements, and the results were checked against IGoR. In a later analysis, hypergeometric tests were used to score TCR-TCR, TCR-HLA and TCR-CMV co-occurrence, with a repertoire-size bias correction applied to TCR pairs. A later analysis estimated false discovery rates by permuting HLA or CMV assignments 20 times. In a later analysis, co-occurring TCRs were grouped using DBSCAN, with TCRdist sequence similarity added in when clustering inside HLA-allele-positive subsets. Repertoires with fewer than 30,000 or more than 120,000 public chains, plus five repertoires with anomalous nucleotide sharing, were excluded from co-occurrence clustering. The table comes from immuneACCESS by way of TCRdb, which keeps in-frame sequences with V and J called. Part of the clones is missing from these tables; in studies checked, under half for an unresolved V gene and the rest for unknown reasons. V and J calls and clone size are copied from that table; D and trimming were computed from the DNA. Present in this sample are approximately 220,000 clones, 60% to 80% of which were seen just once. The ten largest account for under 2% of the sample.

V trim: 4 bases; J trim: 7 bases; unmatched bases: 12. The CDR3, from cysteine to phenylalanine, totals 17 residues. Only the CDR3 DNA stays, 51 bases, in frame from base 1. CDR1 and CDR2 are drawn from the germline V gene: SGDLS, YYNGEE. The cohort consisted of hundreds of healthy bone marrow donors. Cohort members were all nominally healthy when sampled, although unrecorded immune exposures were likely present. The donor tested CMV seronegative, placing the donor among the approximately 400 seronegative members of the cohort. A peripheral blood sample was collected from each donor, and TCR beta sequencing was performed on peripheral blood mononuclear cells. Genomic DNA extraction from the blood cell samples was performed with the Qiagen DNeasy Blood Extraction Kit.

The chain uses TRBV9 and TRBJ2-2; TRBD2 agrees with 11 junctional bases. The receptor was isolated from a man between 18 and 35 years old in good health and CMV-seronegative. The sequenced sample consisted of PBMCs. DNA sequence: TGTGCCAGCAGCCCTAGCGGGGGGCCGGGGTATGACGGGGAGCTGTTTTTT. Its translation reads: CASSPSGGPGYDGELFF.